Listed below are T cell receptor beta chains from one sample, sequenced in a study of cytomegalovirus exposure and HLA in healthy donors. The assay was immunoSEQ multiplex PCR, and TCRdb's table has in-frame clones only and misses some. The sample consists of around 200,000 clones, less than 85% of them appearing once. Sequencing input: PBMCs. These receptors all come from a boy younger than 18 in good health and CMV-seronegative. CDR3s include the opening cysteine and the closing phenylalanine or tryptophan. A D gene is named only where the DNA matches it firmly. Expanded clones are given a class, and other clones once, few, many or no size at all.

>TRBJ2-1|.|TRBV9|13|.
TGTGCCAGCAGCGTGGACACGTACAATGAGCAGTTCTTC
CASSVDTYNEQFF
>TRBJ2-3|.|TRBV7-3|15|.
TGTGCCAGCAGCCCCTACGTGGGGGGGCAGGATACGCAGTATTTT
CASSPYVGGQDTQYF
>TRBJ2-1|.|TRBV30|15|TRBD2
TGTGCCTGGAGCTACGGGACTAGCGACTACAATGAGCAGTTCTTC
CAWSYGTSDYNEQFF
>TRBJ2-1|.|TRBV11-3|15|TRBD2
TGTGCCAGCAGCTTAGATCCTAGCGGGAGCCATGAGCAGTTCTTC
CASSLDPSGSHEQFF
>TRBJ2-7|.|TRBV30|12|.
TGTGCCTGGAGCCGGACTTCCTACGAGCAGTACTTC
CAWSRTSYEQYF
>TRBJ2-2|.|TRBV5-6|14|.
TGTGCCAGCAGCTTGGCAGGGAACACCGGGGAGCTGTTTTTT
CASSLAGNTGELFF
>TRBJ2-2|.|TRBV7-2|19|TRBD2
TGTGCCAGCAGCAGAATCGGACTAGCGGGAGTGGGTGGCACCGGGGAGCTGTTTTTT
CASSRIGLAGVGGTGELFF
>TRBJ2-5|.|TRBV6-5|13|.
TGTGCCAGCAGTTATCAGGAGGCAGAGACCCAGTACTTC
CASSYQEAETQYF
>TRBJ1-6|.|TRBV27|16|TRBD1
TGTGCCAGCAGTGCTCAATCAGGGGGGCGTAATTCACCCCTCCACTTT
CASSAQSGGRNSPLHF
>TRBJ2-1|.|TRBV30|20|TRBD2
TGTGCCTGGATTGGGAATTTAGCGGGAGAATTTCTAAGAGGAAACAATGAGCAGTTCTTC
CAWIGNLAGEFLRGNNEQFF
>TRBJ2-5|.|TRBV11-3|14|.
TGTGCCAGCAGCCTGGGACTGGCCCTGGAGACCCAGTACTTC
CASSLGLALETQYF
>TRBJ2-1|.|TRBV7-7|14|TRBD2
TGTGCTAGCAGCTTAGCGGGTCCGGGGGGTGAGCAGTTCTTC
CASSLAGPGGEQFF
>TRBJ2-1|.|TRBV7-2|16|.
TGTGCCAGCAGTCGTATGACAGGTCTGATCGGAAATGAGCAGTTCTTC
CASSRMTGLIGNEQFF
>TRBJ1-2|.|TRBV18|13|.
TGTGCCAGCTCAGTGACAGAAAGCGATGGCTACACCTTC
CASSVTESDGYTF
>TRBJ1-1|.|TRBV27|16|.
TGTGCCAGCAGCCTCTATGGGGCAGGGCCGACCACTGAAGCTTTCTTT
CASSLYGAGPTTEAFF
>TRBJ2-4|.|TRBV5-6|16|.
TGTGCCAGCAGCTTACGCAGCAGAGCGGTATGGAACATTCAGTACTTC
CASSLRSRAVWNIQYF
>TRBJ1-1|few|TRBV7-9|15|.
TGTGCCAGCAGCTACGACAGGTACTATAGGCCTGAAGCTTTCTTT
CASSYDRYYRPEAFF
>TRBJ2-7|.|TRBV30|13|TRBD1
TGTGCCTGGAGTGGGGACAGTTACTACGAGCAGTACTTC
CAWSGDSYYEQYF
>TRBJ2-7|.|TRBV6-5|14|TRBD1
TGTGCCAGCAGTTACTCAACAGGGGCGTATGAGCAGTACTTC
CASSYSTGAYEQYF
>TRBJ2-1|.|TRBV27|16|TRBD2
TGTGCCAGCAGTTTATCAGTAGCGGGTGCCTACAATGAGCAGTTCTTC
CASSLSVAGAYNEQFF
>TRBJ2-7|.|TRBV2|14|.
TGTGCCAGCAGATATACAGTGCGGGGCGGGGAGCAGTACTTC
CASRYTVRGGEQYF
>TRBJ2-1|.|TRBV5-4|15|TRBD2
TGTGCCAGCTCCGCGCGGGAGGGTTATGGGAATGAGCAGTTCTTC
CASSAREGYGNEQFF
>TRBJ1-4|.|TRBV7-8|15|.
TGTGCCAGCAGCTTAACCGGAGCAACTAATGAAAAACTGTTTTTT
CASSLTGATNEKLFF
>TRBJ1-1|few|TRBV4-3|14|.
TGCGCCAGCAGCCAAGATTCAGGGTGGACTGAAGCTTTCTTT
CASSQDSGWTEAFF
>TRBJ2-5|.|TRBV11-2|16|TRBD1
TGTGCCAGCAGCTTAAGGGCAGGACAGGGGAGAGAGACCCAGTACTTC
CASSLRAGQGRETQYF
>TRBJ2-7|.|TRBV14|15|.
TGTGCCAGCAGCCAAGGGCGGGGCCTCTTTGCCGAGCAGTACTTC
CASSQGRGLFAEQYF
>TRBJ2-1|.|TRBV11-3|13|TRBD2
TGTGCCAGCAGCGGCGGGGGGGGTGGGAAGCAGTTCTTC
CASSGGGGGKQFF
>TRBJ2-7|.|TRBV2|13|.
TGCGCCAGCAGTGATCTACCGGCCTACGAGCAGTACTTC
CASSDLPAYEQYF
>TRBJ2-2|.|TRBV14|14|.
TGTGCCAGCAGCGGCACAGGCTGGGCCGGGGAGCTGTTTTTT
CASSGTGWAGELFF
>TRBJ2-7|.|TRBV7-6|15|.
TGTGCCAGCAGCTTAGGTGGCCGATTTTCCTACGAGCAGTACTTC
CASSLGGRFSYEQYF
>TRBJ1-1|.|TRBV7-3|14|.
TGTGCCAGCAACATGGGGCAGGAGAACACTGAAGCTTTCTTT
CASNMGQENTEAFF
>TRBJ2-3|.|TRBV21-1|16|.
TGTGCCAGCAGCACGACGACTAGCGGGAGGTCAGATACGCAGTATTTT
CASSTTTSGRSDTQYF
>TRBJ1-2|.|TRBV5-1|13|TRBD1
TGCGCCAGCAGCGTGGGACAGGGATTTGGCTACACCTTC
CASSVGQGFGYTF
>TRBJ1-6|.|TRBV6-5|14|.
TGTGCCAGCAGCACCAGCTCCTATAATTCACCCCTCCACTTT
CASSTSSYNSPLHF
>TRBJ1-2|few|TRBV5-1|14|TRBD1
TGCGCCAGCAACCCAGGGGGATTGAACTATGGCTACACCTTC
CASNPGGLNYGYTF
>TRBJ2-7|.|TRBV15|16|.
TGTGCCACCAGCAGAGTGAGGCTCACTCCCTCCTACGAGCAGTACTTC
CATSRVRLTPSYEQYF
>TRBJ1-2|.|TRBV5-1|15|TRBD1
TGCGCCAGCAGCACTCAGCCGGGACAGGGAAATGGCTACACCTTC
CASSTQPGQGNGYTF
>TRBJ2-1|.|TRBV15|15|TRBD1
TGTGCCACCAGCAGATGGGACAGGGGGCAGAATGAGCAGTTCTTC
CATSRWDRGQNEQFF
>TRBJ2-1|.|TRBV9|15|TRBD2
TGTGCCAGCAGCCTCCATAGCGGGATCCGCAATGAGCAGTTCTTC
CASSLHSGIRNEQFF
>TRBJ2-6|.|TRBV19|15|.
TGTGCCACCTCGGGACTGCTCTCTGGGGCCAACGTCCTGACTTTC
CATSGLLSGANVLTF
>TRBJ2-1|.|TRBV10-3|15|TRBD2
TGTGCCATCAGTGAGTCGACTAGCGGGATTAATGAGCAGTTCTTC
CAISESTSGINEQFF
>TRBJ1-4|.|TRBV19|15|.
TGTGCCAGTAGTATTTCAGGGAACGGGTATGAAAAACTGTTTTTT
CASSISGNGYEKLFF
>TRBJ1-2|.|TRBV7-9|16|.
TGTGCCAGCAGCGTGACGCCCGGGACTTATTTGTATGGCTACACCTTC
CASSVTPGTYLYGYTF
>TRBJ2-2|.|TRBV6-1|14|TRBD2
TGTGCCAGCACCTTGGGGAGGGGAACGGGGGAGCTGTTTTTT
CASTLGRGTGELFF
>TRBJ1-5|once|TRBV5-1|14|TRBD1
TGCGCCAGCAGTTTGGGACAGTCAGGACAGCCCCAGCATTTT
CASSLGQSGQPQHF
>TRBJ1-2|few|TRBV9|14|.
TGTGCCAGCAGCGTAGAGGGGGGGGGCCGGGGCTACACCTTC
CASSVEGGGRGYTF
>TRBJ1-3|.|TRBV2|16|TRBD1
TGTGCCAGCAGTGGGACAGGGGTAGAGTTAGGAAACACCATATATTTT
CASSGTGVELGNTIYF
>TRBJ1-6|.|TRBV14|13|.
TGTGCCAGCAGCCCACCAACTGATTCACCCCTCCACTTT
CASSPPTDSPLHF
>TRBJ2-7|.|TRBV27|13|.
TGTGCCAGCAGAAATCGCAACCGCGGCGAGCAGTACTTC
CASRNRNRGEQYF
>TRBJ1-6|.|TRBV6-5|14|.
TGTGCCAGCAGTTACTCCCGGGGGGCATCACCCCTCCACTTT
CASSYSRGASPLHF
>TRBJ2-5|.|TRBV11-2|18|.
TGTGCCAGCAGCTTAGGGCCCATGGGGGCTGATTACCAAGAGACCCAGTACTTC
CASSLGPMGADYQETQYF
>TRBJ2-2|.|TRBV6-5|13|.
TGTGCCAGCAGCCGAGCCAGGGCCGGGGAGCTGTTTTTT
CASSRARAGELFF
>TRBJ1-5|.|TRBV6-5|13|.
TGTGCCAGCAGTTTTGGCAGGGGTCAGCCCCAGCATTTT
CASSFGRGQPQHF
>TRBJ2-1|.|TRBV4-1|16|.
TGCGCCAGCAGCCAAGCTCAGGGTCTGACCTACAATGAGCAGTTCTTC
CASSQAQGLTYNEQFF
>TRBJ1-2|.|TRBV6-5|13|TRBD1
TGTGCCAGCAGTTCGGGACAGGACTATGGCTACACCTTC
CASSSGQDYGYTF
>TRBJ2-2|.|TRBV18|15|TRBD2
TGTGCCAGCTCACCCGGGGGGGCCGGAACCGGGGAGCTGTTTTTT
CASSPGGAGTGELFF
>TRBJ1-2|.|TRBV5-5|12|.
TGTGCCAGCAGCTCCACAGAATATGGCTACACCTTC
CASSSTEYGYTF
>TRBJ2-1|.|TRBV7-2|16|TRBD2
TGTGCCAGCAGGGGGACTAGCGACAGGGGATACAATGAGCAGTTCTTC
CASRGTSDRGYNEQFF
>TRBJ2-7|.|TRBV27|13|.
TGTGCCAGCAGTTCAAGGAGCTCCTACGAGCAGTACTTC
CASSSRSSYEQYF